This T cell receptor beta chain was observed in a study of yellow fever vaccine responses in identical twins. Study-wide findings and caveats: Reportedly, twins' vaccine T cell responses looked partly convergent and partly personalized.

TCRdb re-called the RT-PCR reads with MiXCR, one entry per CDR3 protein. This table holds about 20,000 distinct CDR3 sequences, around three quarters found once. Turning to this clonotype: Its specificity is not known.

Germline trimming cut 6 bases from V and 4 bases from J; bases unmatched to any gene: 2. The CDR3 loop spans 14 amino acids. Germline loops: CDR1 MNHEY, CDR2 SMNVEV (reference sequence). The V call is TRBV27, the J call TRBJ2-2; TRBD1 aligns across 10 bases. This TCR derives from a woman younger than 30 who received the yellow fever vaccine. The sample was T cells from blood (PBMCs), unsorted or a sorted subset (not recorded which), taken before or after yellow fever vaccination (not recorded which). The CDR3 nucleotides read TGTGCCAGCAGCTGGACAGGGGGCACCGGGGAGCTGTTTTTT. Translating gives CASSWTGGTGELFF.